Listed here is a single T cell receptor beta chain. What antigen it recognizes has not been identified. Base qualities are missing; no much larger clone stands one base away. This sample is drawn from a study of blood T cell repertoires in COVID-19 (dated by TCRdb to 2018 to 2021). Study-level background: Samples covering the acute and convalescent phases of COVID-19 were provided by collaborators in the United States, Italy and Spain. Where available, HLA class I and class II types were taken from metadata supplied by the sample provider and were not determined by assay-based typing. Nearly every sample came with metadata listing a de-identified subject ID, COVID-19 status, age in years and sex. The samples were drawn from the first 160 participants of the ongoing ImmuneRACE study and from over a thousand subjects provided by 6 global collaborators. The material from the prospective study consisted of cDNA or gDNA derived from T cells, B-cell-depleted T cells, or PBMCs. Subjects who had been exposed to COVID-19, were actively infected with it, or had recovered from it provided the deeply sampled blood TCRbeta repertoires that made up the dataset. The repertoires were released in a freely available public database meant as a resource for research on the immune response to SARS-CoV-2.

The immunoSEQ Assay, a bias-controlled multiplex PCR, was used to amplify TCRbeta CDR3 regions from genomic DNA. In the source study's methods: The number of nucleated cells in each sample was estimated by amplification of reference gene primers within the assay. Sequence reads were collapsed and filtered to measure the absolute abundance of every unique TCRbeta CDR3 rearrangement. For each sample, productive Simpson clonality was calculated by taking the square root of Simpson's diversity index across productive rearrangements. The source is immuneACCESS, and TCRdb retained only in-frame sequences with V and J called. Part of the clones is not carried over; for the studies checked, unresolved V genes explain less than half of this, and the remainder is unexplained. The DNA gave D and trimming, while V, J and clone size come from that table. The sample profile shows about 150,000 clones; less than 90% of them were found once. 12% to 15% of the sample belongs to the ten largest clones.

The CDR3, from cysteine to phenylalanine, totals 17 residues. The entry retains the CDR3 DNA only, 51 bases that are in frame from base 1. V is pruned by 3 bases and J by 1 base, leaving 9 bases of the junction without a gene match. Sequences SGDLS (CDR1) and YYNGEE (CDR2) are obtained from the germline V gene. Each collaborating institution followed its own protocols to collect whole blood in K2EDTA tubes. Collaborator samples were shipped for TCRbeta analysis as frozen whole blood, isolated PBMCs, or DNA extracted from either sample type. What the work shows at the level of the full study, not this receptor alone: Clinical and demographic metadata were provided uncurated, with the amount varying by source and participant.

This TCR was sampled from a man aged 18 to 29 with active or convalescent COVID-19. The sample consisted of peripheral blood. The chain joins TRBV9 to TRBJ2-3; 9 nucleotides in the junction match TRBD1. Here is the DNA: TGTGCCAGCAGCGCCATGAGGGGGGACAGGGGCACAGATACGCAGTATTTT. It encodes CASSAMRGDRGTDTQYF.